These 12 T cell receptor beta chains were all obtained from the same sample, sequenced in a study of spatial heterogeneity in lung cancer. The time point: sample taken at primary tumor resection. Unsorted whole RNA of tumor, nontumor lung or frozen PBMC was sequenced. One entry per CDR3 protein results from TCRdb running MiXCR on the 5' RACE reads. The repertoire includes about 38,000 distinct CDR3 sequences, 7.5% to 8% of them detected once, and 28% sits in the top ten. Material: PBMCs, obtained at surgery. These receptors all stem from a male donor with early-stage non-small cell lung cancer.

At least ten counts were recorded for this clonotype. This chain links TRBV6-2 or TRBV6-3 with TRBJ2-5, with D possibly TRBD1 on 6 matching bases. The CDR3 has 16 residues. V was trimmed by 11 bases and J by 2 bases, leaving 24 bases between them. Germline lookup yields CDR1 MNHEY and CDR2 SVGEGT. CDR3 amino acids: CAAKGERGKRQETQYF. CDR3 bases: TGTGCCGCAAAGGGGGAACGTGGGAAAAGACAAGAGACCCAGTACTTC.

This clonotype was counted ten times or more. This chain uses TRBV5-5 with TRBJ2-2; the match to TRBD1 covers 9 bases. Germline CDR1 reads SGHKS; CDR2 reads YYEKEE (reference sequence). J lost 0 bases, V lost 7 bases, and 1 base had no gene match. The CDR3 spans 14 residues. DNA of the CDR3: TGTGCCAGCGGGGACAGGGCGAACACCGGGGAGCTGTTTTTT. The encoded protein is CASGDRANTGELFF.

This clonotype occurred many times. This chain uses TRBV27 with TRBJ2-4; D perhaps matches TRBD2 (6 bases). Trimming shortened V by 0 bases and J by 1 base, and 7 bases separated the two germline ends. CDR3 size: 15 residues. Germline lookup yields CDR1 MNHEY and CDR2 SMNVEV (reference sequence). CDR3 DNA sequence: TGTGCCAGCAGTTTATCAAGCGGGGCCAAAAACATTCAGTACTTC. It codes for CASSLSSGAKNIQYF.

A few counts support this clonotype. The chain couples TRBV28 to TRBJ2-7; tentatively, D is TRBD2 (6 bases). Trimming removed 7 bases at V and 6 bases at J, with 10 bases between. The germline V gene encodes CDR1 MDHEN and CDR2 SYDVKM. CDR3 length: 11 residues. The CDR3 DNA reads TGTGCCAGCATGGACTACTCCGAGCAGTACTTC. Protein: CASMDYSEQYF. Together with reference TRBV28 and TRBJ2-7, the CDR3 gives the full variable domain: DVKVTQSSRYLVKRTGEKVFLECVQDMDHENMFWYRQDPGLGLRLIYFSYDVKMKEKGDIPEGYSVSREKKERFSLILESASTNQTSMYLCASMDYSEQYFGPGTRLTVT.

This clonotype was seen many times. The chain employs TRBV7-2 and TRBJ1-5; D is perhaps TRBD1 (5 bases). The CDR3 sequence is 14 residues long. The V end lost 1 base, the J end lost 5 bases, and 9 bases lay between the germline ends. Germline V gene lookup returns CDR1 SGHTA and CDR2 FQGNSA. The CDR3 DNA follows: TGTGCCAGCAGCTTAGTGGGGGTAGATCAGCCCCAGCATTTT. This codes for CASSLVGVDQPQHF.

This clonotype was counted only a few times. CDR3 in DNA: TGTGCCAGCAGTTTACACCTTCGATGGAACACTGAAGCTTTCTTT. Residues: CASSLHLRWNTEAFF. This chain joins TRBV27 and TRBJ1-1; D is unclear. Trimming removed 2 bases at V and 1 base at J, with 11 bases between. Germline-derived CDR1 and CDR2 are MNHEY and SMNVEV (reference sequence). This CDR3 has 15 amino acids.

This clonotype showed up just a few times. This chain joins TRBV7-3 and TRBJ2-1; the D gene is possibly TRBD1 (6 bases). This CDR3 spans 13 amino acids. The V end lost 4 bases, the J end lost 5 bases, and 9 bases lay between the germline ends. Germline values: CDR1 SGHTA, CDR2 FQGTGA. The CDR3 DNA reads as TGTGCCAGCAGCTACGGACAGAACAATGAGCAGTTCTTC. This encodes CASSYGQNNEQFF.

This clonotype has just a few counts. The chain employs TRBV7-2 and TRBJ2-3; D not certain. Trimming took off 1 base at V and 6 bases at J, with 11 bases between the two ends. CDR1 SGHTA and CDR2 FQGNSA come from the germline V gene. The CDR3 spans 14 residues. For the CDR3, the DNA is TGTGCCAGCAGCTTAGGAGGCAGGCCGGATACGCAGTATTTT. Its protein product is CASSLGGRPDTQYF.

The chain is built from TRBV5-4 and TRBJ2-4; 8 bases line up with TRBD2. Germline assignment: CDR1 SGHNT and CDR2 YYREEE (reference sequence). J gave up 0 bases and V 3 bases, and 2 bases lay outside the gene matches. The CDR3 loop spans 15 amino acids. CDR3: CASSSSGGAKNIQYF. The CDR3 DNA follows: TGTGCCAGCAGCTCCAGCGGGGGAGCCAAAAACATTCAGTACTTC.

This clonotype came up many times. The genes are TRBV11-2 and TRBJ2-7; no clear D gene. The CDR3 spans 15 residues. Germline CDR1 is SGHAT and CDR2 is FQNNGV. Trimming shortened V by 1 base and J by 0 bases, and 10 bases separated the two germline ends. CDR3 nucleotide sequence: TGTGCCAGCAGCTTAGCGCCCCGCAGCTCCTACGAGCAGTACGTC. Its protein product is CASSLAPRSSYEQYV.

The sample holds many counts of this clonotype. CDR3 sequence: CASSPQGARTEAFF. The DNA for the CDR3 is TGTGCCAGCAGTCCACAGGGGGCGAGAACTGAAGCTTTCTTT. The V call is TRBV6-5, the J call TRBJ1-1, with TRBD1 identical over 9 bases. Germline V CDR1 and CDR2: MNHEY, SVGAGI. This CDR3 is built from 14 residues. J lost 5 bases, V lost 5 bases, and 6 bases had no gene match.

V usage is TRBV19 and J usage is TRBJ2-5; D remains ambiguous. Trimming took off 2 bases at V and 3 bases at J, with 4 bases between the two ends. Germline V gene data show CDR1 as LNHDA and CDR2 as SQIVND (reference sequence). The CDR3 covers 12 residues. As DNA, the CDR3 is TGTGCCAGTAGTATACAGAAAGAGACCCAGTACTTC. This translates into CASSIQKETQYF.